The entry below gives a single T cell receptor beta chain sequence along with its context. The sample belongs to a study of blood T cell repertoires in COVID-19. Using immunoSEQ multiplex PCR, the repertoire was profiled, and TCRdb retains in-frame clones only, with some absent. The sample records about 180,000 clones, roughly 80% being singletons. CDR1 is MNHNY and CDR2 is SVGAGI in the germline V gene (reference sequence). This CDR3 is built from 12 residues. V lost 7 bases to trimming and J lost 6 bases, with 13 bases between them. V usage is TRBV6-6 and J usage is TRBJ2-7; perhaps TRBD2 as D (6 bases). Sequenced: peripheral blood. This TCR derives from a human donor in a cohort sampled during active COVID-19. CDR3 protein: CASIGGGGEQYF. CDR3 sequence (DNA): TGTGCCAGCATCGGGGGAGGAGGCGAGCAGTACTTC.